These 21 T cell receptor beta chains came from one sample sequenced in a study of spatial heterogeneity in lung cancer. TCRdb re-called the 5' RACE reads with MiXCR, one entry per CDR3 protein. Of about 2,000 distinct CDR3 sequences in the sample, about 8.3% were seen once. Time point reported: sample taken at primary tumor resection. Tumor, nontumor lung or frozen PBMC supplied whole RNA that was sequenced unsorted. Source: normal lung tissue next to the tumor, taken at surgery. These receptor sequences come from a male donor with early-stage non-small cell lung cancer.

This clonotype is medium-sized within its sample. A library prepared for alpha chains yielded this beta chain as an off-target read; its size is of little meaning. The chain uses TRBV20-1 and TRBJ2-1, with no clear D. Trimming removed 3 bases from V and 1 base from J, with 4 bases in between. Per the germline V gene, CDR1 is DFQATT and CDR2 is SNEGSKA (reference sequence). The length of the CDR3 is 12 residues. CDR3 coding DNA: TGCAGTGCTAGTCATTCCTACAATGAGCAGTTCTTC. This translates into CSASHSYNEQFF.

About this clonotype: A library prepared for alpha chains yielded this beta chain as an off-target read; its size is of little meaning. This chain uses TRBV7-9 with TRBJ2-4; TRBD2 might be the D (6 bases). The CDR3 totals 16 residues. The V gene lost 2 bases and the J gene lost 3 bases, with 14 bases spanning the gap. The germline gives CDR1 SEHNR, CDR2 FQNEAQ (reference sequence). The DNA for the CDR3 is TGTGCCAGCAGCTTATCACGGGAGTTCGACAAAAACATTCAGTACTTC. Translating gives CASSLSREFDKNIQYF.

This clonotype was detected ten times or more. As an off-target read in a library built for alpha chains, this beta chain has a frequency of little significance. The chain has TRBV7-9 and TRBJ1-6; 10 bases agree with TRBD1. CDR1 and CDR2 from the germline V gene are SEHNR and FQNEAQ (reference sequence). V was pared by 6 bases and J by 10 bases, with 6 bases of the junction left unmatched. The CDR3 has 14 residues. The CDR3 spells CASSPGTGVSPLHF. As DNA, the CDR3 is TGTGCCAGCAGTCCCGGGACAGGGGTATCACCCCTCCACTTT.

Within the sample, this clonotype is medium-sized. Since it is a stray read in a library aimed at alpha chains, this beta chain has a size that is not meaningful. CDR3 sequence (DNA): TGCAGCTCCCCGGGACTAGCGGGTTCTAGCGATGAGCAGTTCTTC. Residues: CSSPGLAGSSDEQFF. This chain uses TRBV29-1 with TRBJ2-1; 12 bases line up with TRBD2. The V segment lost 8 bases and the J segment 8 bases; nucleotides outside the gene matches: 13. This CDR3 has 15 residues. Germline V gene data show CDR1 as SQVTM and CDR2 as ANQGSEA.

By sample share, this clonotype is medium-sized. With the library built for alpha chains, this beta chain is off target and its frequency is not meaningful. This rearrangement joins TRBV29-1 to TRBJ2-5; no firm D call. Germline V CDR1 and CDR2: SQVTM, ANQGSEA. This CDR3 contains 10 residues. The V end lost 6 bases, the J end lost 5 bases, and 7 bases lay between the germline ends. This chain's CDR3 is CSVGIETQYF. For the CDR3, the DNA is TGCAGCGTGGGTATTGAGACCCAGTACTTC.

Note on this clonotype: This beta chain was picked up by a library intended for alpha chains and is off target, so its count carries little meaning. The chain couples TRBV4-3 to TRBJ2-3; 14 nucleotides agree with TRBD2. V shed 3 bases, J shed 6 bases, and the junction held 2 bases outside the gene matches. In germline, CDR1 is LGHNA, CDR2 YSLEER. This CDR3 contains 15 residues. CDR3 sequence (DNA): TGCGCCAGCAGCCAGGGGACTAGCGGGGGCGATACGCAGTATTTT. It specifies CASSQGTSGGDTQYF.

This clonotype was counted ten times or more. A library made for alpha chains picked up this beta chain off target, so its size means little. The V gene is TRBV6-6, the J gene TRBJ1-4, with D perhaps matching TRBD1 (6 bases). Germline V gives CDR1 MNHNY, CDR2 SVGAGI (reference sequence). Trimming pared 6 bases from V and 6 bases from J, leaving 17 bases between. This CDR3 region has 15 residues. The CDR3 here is CASRQQAGADEKLFF. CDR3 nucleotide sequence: TGTGCCAGCAGACAACAGGCGGGGGCCGATGAAAAACTGTTTTTT.

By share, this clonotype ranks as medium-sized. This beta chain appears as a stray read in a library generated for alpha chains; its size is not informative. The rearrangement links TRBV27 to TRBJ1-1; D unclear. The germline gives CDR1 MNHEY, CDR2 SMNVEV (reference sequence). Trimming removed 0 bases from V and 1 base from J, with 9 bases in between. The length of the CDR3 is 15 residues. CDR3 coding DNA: TGTGCCAGCAGTTTATCACGGGCGGAGAACACTGAAGCTTTCTTT. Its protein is CASSLSRAENTEAFF.

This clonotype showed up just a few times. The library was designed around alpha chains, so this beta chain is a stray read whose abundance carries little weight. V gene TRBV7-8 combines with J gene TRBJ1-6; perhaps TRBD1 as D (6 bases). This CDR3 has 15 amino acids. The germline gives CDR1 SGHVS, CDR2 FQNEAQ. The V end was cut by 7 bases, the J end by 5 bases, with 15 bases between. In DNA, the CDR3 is TGTGCCAGCACCCTAATGACAGGAAATAATTCACCCCTCCACTTT. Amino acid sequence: CASTLMTGNNSPLHF.

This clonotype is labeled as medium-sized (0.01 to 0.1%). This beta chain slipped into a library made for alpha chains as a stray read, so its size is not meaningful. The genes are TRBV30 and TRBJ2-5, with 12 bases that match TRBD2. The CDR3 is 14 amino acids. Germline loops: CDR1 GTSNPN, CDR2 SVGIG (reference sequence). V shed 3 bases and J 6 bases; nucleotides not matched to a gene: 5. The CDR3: CAWRTSGRRKTQYF. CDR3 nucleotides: TGTGCCTGGAGGACTAGCGGGAGAAGGAAGACCCAGTACTTC. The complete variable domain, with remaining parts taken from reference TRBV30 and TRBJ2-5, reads SQTIHQWPATLVQPVGSPLSLECTVEGTSNPNLYWYRQAAGRGLQLLFYSVGIGQISSEVPQNLSASRPQDRQFILSSKKLLLSDSGFYLCAWRTSGRRKTQYFGPGTRLLVL.

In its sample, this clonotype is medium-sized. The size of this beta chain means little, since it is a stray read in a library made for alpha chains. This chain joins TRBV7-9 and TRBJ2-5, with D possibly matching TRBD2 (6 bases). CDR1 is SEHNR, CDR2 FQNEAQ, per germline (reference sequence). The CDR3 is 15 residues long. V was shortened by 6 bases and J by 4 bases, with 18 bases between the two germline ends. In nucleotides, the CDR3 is TGTGCCAGCAGTCGGTGGGGGGAGGTCGGAGAGACCCAGTACTTC. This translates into CASSRWGEVGETQYF.

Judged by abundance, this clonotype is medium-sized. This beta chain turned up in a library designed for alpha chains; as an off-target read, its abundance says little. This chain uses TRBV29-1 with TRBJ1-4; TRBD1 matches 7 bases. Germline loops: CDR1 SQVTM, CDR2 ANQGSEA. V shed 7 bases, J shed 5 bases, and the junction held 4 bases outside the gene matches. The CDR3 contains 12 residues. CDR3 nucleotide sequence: TGCAGCGCCTTGGGACAGAATGAAAAACTGTTTTTT. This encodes CSALGQNEKLFF.

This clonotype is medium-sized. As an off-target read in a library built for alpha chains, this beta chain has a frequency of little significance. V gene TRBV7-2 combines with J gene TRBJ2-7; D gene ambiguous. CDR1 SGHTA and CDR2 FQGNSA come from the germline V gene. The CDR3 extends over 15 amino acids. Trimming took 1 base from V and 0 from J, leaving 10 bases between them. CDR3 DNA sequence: TGTGCCAGCAGCTTAGATTCCTGGGGCTCCTACGAGCAGTACTTC. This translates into CASSLDSWGSYEQYF.

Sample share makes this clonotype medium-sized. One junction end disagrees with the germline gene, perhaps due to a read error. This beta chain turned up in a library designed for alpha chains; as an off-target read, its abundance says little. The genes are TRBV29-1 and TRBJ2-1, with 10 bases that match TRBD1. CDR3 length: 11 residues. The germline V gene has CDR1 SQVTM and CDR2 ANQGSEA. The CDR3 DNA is TGTGGGGGACAGGGGACAGCTGAGCAGTTCTTC. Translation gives CGGQGTAEQFF.

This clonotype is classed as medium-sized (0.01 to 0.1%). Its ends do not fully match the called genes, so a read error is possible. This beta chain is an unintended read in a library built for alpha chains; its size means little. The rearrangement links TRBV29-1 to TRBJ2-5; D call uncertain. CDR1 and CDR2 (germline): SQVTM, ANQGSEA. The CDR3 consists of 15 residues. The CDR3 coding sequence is TGCAGCGTTCAAGATGCCGCCCTAGAGAGGGAGACCCAGTACTTC. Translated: CSVQDAALERETQYF.

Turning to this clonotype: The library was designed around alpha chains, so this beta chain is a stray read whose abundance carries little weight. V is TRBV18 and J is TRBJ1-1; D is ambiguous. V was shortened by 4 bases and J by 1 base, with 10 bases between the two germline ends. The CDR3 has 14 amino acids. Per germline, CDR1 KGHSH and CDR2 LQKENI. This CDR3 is CASSRNRGNTEAFF. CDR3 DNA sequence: TGTGCCAGCTCACGGAATCGGGGGAACACTGAAGCTTTCTTT. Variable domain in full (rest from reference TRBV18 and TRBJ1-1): NAGVMQNPRHLVRRRGQEARLRCSPMKGHSHVYWYRQLPEEGLKFMVYLQKENIIDESGMPKERFSAEFPKEGPSILRIQQVVRGDSAAYFCASSRNRGNTEAFFGQGTRLTVV.

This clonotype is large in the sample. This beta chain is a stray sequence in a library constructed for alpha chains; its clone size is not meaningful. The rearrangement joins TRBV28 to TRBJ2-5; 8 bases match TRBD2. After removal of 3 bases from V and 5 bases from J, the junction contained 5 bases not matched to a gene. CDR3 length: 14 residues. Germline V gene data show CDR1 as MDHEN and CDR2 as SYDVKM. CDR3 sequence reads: CASSFGGEAETQYF. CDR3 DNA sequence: TGTGCCAGCAGTTTCGGGGGGGAGGCGGAGACCCAGTACTTC.

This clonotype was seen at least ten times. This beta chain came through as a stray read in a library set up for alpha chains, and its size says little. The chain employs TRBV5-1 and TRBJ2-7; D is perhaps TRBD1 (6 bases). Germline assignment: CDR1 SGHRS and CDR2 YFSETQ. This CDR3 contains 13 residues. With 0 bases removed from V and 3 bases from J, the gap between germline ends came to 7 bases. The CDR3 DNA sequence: TGCGCCAGCAGCTTGGAACAGGGCTACGAGCAGTACTTC. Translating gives CASSLEQGYEQYF.

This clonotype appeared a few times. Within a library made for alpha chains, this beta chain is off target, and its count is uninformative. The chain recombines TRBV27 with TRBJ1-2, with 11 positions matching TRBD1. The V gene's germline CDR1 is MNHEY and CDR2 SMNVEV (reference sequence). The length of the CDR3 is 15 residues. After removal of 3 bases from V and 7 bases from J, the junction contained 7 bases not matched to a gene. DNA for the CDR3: TGTGCCAGCAGTTTGGAAGGACAGGGGGCGTCTGGCTACACCTTC. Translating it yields CASSLEGQGASGYTF.

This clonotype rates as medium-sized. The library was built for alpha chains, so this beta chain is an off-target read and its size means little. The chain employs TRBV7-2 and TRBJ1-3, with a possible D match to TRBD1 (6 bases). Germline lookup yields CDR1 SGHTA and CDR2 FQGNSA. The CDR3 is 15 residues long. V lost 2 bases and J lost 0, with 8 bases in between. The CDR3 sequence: CASSLNRVSGNTIYF. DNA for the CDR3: TGTGCCAGCAGCTTAAACAGGGTCTCTGGAAACACCATATATTTT.

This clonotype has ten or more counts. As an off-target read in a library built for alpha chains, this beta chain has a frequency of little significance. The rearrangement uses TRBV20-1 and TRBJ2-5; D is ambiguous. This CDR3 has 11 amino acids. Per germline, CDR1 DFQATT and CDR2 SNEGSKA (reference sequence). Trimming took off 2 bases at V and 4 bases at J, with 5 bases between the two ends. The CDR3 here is CSARIGETQYF. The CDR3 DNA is TGCAGTGCTAGAATAGGAGAGACCCAGTACTTC.